The clone carrying this T cell receptor (beta chain) has only a few counts. This sample was taken from a study of blood T cell repertoires in COVID-19. Study in general: The analysed material was cDNA or gDNA that came from T cells, B-cell-depleted T cells, or PBMCs.

The CDR3 sequence is 13 residues long. V gave up 5 bases and J gave up 5 bases, with 11 bases separating them. The germline gives CDR1 MNHNY, CDR2 SVGAGI (reference sequence). Method: immunoSEQ multiplex PCR; TCRdb's copy keeps in-frame clones and lacks some. The table has roughly 260,000 clones, less than 85% seen once. The V and J genes are TRBV6-6 and TRBJ2-3; D uncertain. The sample was peripheral blood. This sequence originates from a woman younger than 30 with acute or convalescent COVID-19. The CDR3 sequence: CASSLTFGDTQYF. CDR3 bases: TGTGCCAGCAGTCTAACTTTCGGAGATACGCAGTATTTT.